A single TCR beta chain is shown here with its context. The sample originates from a study of T-cell memory formation after mild COVID-19. The germline V gene has CDR1 MNHNY and CDR2 SVGAGI (reference sequence). Trimming shortened V by 5 bases and J by 4 bases, and 11 bases separated the two germline ends. This CDR3 has 13 amino acids. TCRalpha and TCRbeta libraries used 5'RACE with constant-segment primers and UMIs. TCRdb re-called the 5' RACE reads with MiXCR, one entry per CDR3 protein. Seen here are hundreds of thousands of distinct CDR3 sequences, roughly 25% observed once, and the top ten hold around an eighth.

Sequencing was carried out using PBMCs or a T cell subset sorted from them (not recorded which). This receptor was taken from an adult woman who had mild COVID-19 (a few samples of this study predate the infection). Cell type and time point are not known. This chain joins TRBV6-6 and TRBJ1-2; D is perhaps TRBD1 (5 bases). This CDR3 is CASSPDSLYGYTF. CDR3 DNA: TGTGCCAGCAGTCCTGACAGCCTCTATGGCTACACCTTC.